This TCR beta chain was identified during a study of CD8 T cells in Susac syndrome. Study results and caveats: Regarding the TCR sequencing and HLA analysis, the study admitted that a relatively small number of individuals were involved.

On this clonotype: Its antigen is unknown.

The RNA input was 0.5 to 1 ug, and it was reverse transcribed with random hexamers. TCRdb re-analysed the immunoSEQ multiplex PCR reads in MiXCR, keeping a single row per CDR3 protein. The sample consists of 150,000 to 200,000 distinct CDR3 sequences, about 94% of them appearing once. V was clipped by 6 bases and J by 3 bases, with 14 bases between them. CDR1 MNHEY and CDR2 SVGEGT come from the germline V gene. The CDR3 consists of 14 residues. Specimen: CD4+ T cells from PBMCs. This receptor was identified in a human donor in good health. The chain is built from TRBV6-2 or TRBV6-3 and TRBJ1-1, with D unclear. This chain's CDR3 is CASSLKTLYTEAFF. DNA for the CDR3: TGTGCCAGCAGCTTAAAAACCCTGTACACTGAAGCTTTCTTT.